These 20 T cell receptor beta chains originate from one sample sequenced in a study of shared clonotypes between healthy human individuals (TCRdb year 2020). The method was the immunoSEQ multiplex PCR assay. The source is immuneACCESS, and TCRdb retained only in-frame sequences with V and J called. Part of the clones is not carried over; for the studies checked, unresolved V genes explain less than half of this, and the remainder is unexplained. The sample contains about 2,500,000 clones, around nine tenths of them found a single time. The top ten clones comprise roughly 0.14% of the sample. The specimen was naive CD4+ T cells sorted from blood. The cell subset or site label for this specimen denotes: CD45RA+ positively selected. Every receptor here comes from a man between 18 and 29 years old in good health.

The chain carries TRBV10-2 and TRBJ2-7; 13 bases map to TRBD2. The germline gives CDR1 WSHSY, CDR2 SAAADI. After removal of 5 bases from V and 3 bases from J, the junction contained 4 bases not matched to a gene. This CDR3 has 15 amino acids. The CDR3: CASSLLAGGIYEQYF. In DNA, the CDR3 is TGCGCCAGCAGTCTACTAGCGGGAGGGATCTACGAGCAGTACTTC.

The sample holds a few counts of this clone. In nucleotides, the CDR3 is TGTGCCAGCTCACCCAGGGCCCCTCTGCTGTTTTTT. Translating it yields CASSPRAPLLFF. V and J are TRBV18 and TRBJ2-2; the D gene is possibly TRBD1 (5 bases). The CDR3 has 12 residues. CDR1 is KGHSH and CDR2 is LQKENI in the germline V gene. Deletions cut 3 bases from V and 13 bases from J, with 12 bases between.

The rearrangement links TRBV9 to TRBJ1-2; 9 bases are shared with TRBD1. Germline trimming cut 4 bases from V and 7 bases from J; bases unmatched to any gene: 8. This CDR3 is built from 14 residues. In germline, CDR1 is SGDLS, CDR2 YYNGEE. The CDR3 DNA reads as TGTGCCAGCAGCCCCCGACAGGGGGTGCCTGGCTACACCTTC. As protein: CASSPRQGVPGYTF.

The DNA for the CDR3 is TGTGCCAGCAGCTTCCGGGACCCCGGCGAGCAGTACTTC. Translating gives CASSFRDPGEQYF. The rearrangement joins TRBV9 to TRBJ2-7; either TRBD1 or TRBD2 may fit D (5 bases each). Germline CDR1 reads SGDLS; CDR2 reads YYNGEE. The V end was cut by 4 bases, the J end by 6 bases, with 14 bases between. This CDR3 has 13 amino acids.

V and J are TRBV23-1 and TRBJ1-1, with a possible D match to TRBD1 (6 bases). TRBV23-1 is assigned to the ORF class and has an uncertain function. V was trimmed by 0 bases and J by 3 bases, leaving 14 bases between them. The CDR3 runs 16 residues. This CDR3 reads CASSQSGAGVDTEAFF. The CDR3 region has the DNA TGCGCCAGCAGTCAATCGGGGGCAGGGGTGGACACTGAAGCTTTCTTT.

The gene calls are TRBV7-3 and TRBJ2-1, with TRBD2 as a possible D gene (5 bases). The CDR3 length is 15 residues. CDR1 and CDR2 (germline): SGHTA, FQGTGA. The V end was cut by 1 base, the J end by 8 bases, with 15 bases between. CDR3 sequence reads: CASSLRAGRRDEQFF. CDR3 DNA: TGTGCCAGCAGCTTAAGGGCGGGTCGGCGGGATGAGCAGTTCTTC.

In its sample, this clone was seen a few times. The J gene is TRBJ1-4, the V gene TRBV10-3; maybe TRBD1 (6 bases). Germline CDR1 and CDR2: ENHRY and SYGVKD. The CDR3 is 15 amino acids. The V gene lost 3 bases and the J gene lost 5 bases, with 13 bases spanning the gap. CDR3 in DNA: TGTGCCATCAGTGATTCTGGACAGATAAATGAAAAACTGTTTTTT. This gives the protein CAISDSGQINEKLFF.

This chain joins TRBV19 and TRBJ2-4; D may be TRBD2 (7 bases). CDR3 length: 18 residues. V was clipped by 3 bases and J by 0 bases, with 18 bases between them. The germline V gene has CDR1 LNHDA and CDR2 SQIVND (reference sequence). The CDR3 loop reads CASSMPTGRELAKNIQYF. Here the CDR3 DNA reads TGTGCCAGTAGTATGCCTACAGGGAGGGAGCTAGCCAAAAACATTCAGTACTTC. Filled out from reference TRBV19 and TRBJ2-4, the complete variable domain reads DGGITQSPKYLFRKEGQNVTLSCEQNLNHDAMYWYRQDPGQGLRLIYYSQIVNDFQKGDIAEGYSVSREKKESFPLTVTSAQKNPTAFYLCASSMPTGRELAKNIQYFGAGTRLSVL.

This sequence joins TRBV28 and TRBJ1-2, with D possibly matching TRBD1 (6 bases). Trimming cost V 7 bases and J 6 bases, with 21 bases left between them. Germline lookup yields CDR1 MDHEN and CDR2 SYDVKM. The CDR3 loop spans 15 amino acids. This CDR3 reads CASKGGATVRDGYTF. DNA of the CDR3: TGTGCCAGCAAGGGGGGCGCTACGGTACGGGATGGCTACACCTTC.

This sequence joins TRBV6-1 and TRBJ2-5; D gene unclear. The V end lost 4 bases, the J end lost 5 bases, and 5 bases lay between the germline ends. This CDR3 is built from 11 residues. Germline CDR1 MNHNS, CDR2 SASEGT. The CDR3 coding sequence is TGTGCCAGCAGTGCCACGGAGACCCAGTACTTC. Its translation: CASSATETQYF.

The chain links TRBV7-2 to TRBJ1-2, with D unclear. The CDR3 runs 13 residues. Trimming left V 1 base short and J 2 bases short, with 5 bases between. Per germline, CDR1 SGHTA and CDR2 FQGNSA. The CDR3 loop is CASSLDDNYGYTF. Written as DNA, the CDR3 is TGTGCCAGCAGCTTAGATGACAACTATGGCTACACCTTC.

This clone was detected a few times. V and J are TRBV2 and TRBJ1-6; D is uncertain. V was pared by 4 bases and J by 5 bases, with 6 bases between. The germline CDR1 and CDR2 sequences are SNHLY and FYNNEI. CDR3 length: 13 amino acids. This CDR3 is CASSGGHNSPLHF. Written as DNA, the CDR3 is TGTGCCAGCAGTGGGGGTCATAATTCACCCCTCCACTTT.

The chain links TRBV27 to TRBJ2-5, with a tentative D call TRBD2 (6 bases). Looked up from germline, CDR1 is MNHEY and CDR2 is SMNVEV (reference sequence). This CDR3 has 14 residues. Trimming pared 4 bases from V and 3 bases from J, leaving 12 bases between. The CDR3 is CASSSPGAEETQYF. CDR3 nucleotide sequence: TGTGCCAGCAGTTCCCCGGGAGCGGAAGAGACCCAGTACTTC.

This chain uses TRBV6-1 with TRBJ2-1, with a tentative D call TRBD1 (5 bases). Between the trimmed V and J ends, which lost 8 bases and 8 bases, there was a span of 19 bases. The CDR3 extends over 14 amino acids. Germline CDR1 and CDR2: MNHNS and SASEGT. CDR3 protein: CASRARQGNDEQFF. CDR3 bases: TGTGCCAGCCGGGCTAGGCAGGGTAATGATGAGCAGTTCTTC.

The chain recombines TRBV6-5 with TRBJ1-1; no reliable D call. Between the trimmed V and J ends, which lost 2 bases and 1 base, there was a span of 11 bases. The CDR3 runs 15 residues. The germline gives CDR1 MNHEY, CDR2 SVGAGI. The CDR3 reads CASSYHGRPNTEAFF. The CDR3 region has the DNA TGTGCCAGCAGTTACCATGGCAGGCCGAACACTGAAGCTTTCTTT.

Here the CDR3 reads CASSLVGEANEQYF. The DNA of the CDR3 is TGTGCCAGCAGCTTGGTGGGGGAGGCGAACGAGCAGTACTTC. The chain recombines TRBV5-4 with TRBJ2-7; D is possibly TRBD2 (6 bases). CDR1 SGHNT and CDR2 YYREEE come from the germline V gene (reference sequence). The CDR3 loop spans 14 amino acids. The V and J ends lost 0 bases and 5 bases respectively, with 12 bases between them.

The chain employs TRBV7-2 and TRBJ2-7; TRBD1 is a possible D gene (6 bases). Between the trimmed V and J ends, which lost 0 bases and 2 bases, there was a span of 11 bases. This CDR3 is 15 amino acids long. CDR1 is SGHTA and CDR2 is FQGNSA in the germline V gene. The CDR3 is CASSLAGTWAYEQYF. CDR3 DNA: TGTGCCAGCAGCTTAGCCGGGACATGGGCCTACGAGCAGTACTTC.

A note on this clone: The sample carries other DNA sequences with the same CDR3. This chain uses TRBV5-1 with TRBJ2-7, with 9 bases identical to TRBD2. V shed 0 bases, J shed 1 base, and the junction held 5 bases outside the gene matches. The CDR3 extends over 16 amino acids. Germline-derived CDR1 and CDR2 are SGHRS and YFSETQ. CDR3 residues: CASSLGSSGGSYEQYF. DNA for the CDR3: TGCGCCAGCAGCTTGGGAAGTAGCGGGGGATCCTACGAGCAGTACTTC.

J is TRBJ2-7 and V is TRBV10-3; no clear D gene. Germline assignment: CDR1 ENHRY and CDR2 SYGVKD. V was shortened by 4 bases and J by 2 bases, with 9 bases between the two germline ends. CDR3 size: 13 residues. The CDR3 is CAISGVGAYEQYF. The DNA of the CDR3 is TGTGCCATCAGTGGGGTAGGAGCCTACGAGCAGTACTTC.

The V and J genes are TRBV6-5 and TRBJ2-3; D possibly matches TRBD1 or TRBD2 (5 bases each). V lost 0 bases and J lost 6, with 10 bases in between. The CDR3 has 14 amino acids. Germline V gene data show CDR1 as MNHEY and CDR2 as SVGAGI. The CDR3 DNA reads TGTGCCAGCAGTTACTCGGGGGTATCGGATACGCAGTATTTT. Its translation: CASSYSGVSDTQYF.